This T cell receptor beta chain was found in a study of T cell responses to AZD1222 COVID-19 vaccine. Overall study findings and caveats: Just a handful of AZD1222 recipients were seropositive at baseline. A mostly white British donor set with more females was recruited, and clonal diversity was possibly underestimated. Every sample of the repertoires postdated the peak T cell response.

On this clone itself: The antigen is undetermined.

Measured with immunoSEQ multiplex PCR; TCRdb has only the in-frame clones, and not every one. This sample has tens of thousands of clones, with roughly 85% found just once. The germline V gene encodes CDR1 KGHSH and CDR2 LQKENI. The CDR3 contains 16 residues. The V segment lost 4 bases and the J segment 4 bases; nucleotides outside the gene matches: 9. It was second doses at about 4 or about 12 weeks that were pooled. Material: peripheral blood, obtained 28 days after the second AZD1222 dose. The chain links TRBV18 to TRBJ1-1; 10 bases are a match to TRBD1. The origin of this receptor is an adult who received the AZD1222 COVID-19 vaccine. The CDR3, as DNA: TGTGCCAGCTCACTACGACAGGGGGCTCCTGTCACTGAAGCTTTCTTT. Amino acids: CASSLRQGAPVTEAFF.